These 27 T cell receptor beta chains were all obtained from the same sample, sequenced in a study of control samples from healthy donors and cancer patients. Libraries were prepared by immunoSEQ multiplex PCR; TCRdb keeps only in-frame clonotypes and omits some of them. The profile shows 100,000 to 150,000 clones, nearly 90% of them singletons. Material for sequencing was PBMCs. Receptors originate from a middle-aged man with head and neck cancer.

The chain has TRBV27 and TRBJ2-7, with D perhaps assigned TRBD1 or TRBD2 (5 bases each). The V and J ends lost 3 bases and 1 base respectively, with 10 bases between them. The CDR3 runs to 14 residues. CDR1 MNHEY and CDR2 SMNVEV come from the germline V gene (reference sequence). The CDR3 reads CASSFGGNSYEQYF. In DNA, the CDR3 is TGTGCCAGCAGTTTTGGGGGAAATTCCTACGAGCAGTACTTC.

The J gene is TRBJ2-7, the V gene TRBV24-1, with D perhaps matching TRBD1 (5 bases). Germline CDR1 KGHDR, CDR2 SFDVKD. CDR3 length equals 13 residues. V lost 4 bases to trimming and J lost 0 bases, with 6 bases between them. This CDR3 is CATSEDTSYEQYF. The CDR3 bases are TGTGCCACCAGTGAGGACACCTCCTACGAGCAGTACTTC.

In its sample, this clone was seen a few times. The chain links TRBV9 to TRBJ1-2; D unresolved. V lost 4 bases, J lost 0 bases, and 10 bases lay in between. The CDR3 consists of 14 residues. Germline V lookup: CDR1 SGDLS, CDR2 YYNGEE. This chain's CDR3 is CASSPGTANYGYTF. For the CDR3, the DNA is TGTGCCAGCAGCCCCGGTACGGCTAACTATGGCTACACCTTC. The full variable domain, completed using reference TRBV9 and TRBJ1-2, is DSGVTQTPKHLITATGQRVTLRCSPRSGDLSVYWYQQSLDQGLQFLIQYYNGEERAKGNILERFSAQQFPDLHSELNLSSLELGDSALYFCASSPGTANYGYTFGSGTRLTVV.

The chain joins TRBV28 to TRBJ2-7; tentatively, D is TRBD2 (6 bases). The length of the CDR3 is 14 residues. Looked up from germline, CDR1 is MDHEN and CDR2 is SYDVKM. V dropped 3 bases and J dropped 2 bases, with 11 bases sitting between them. The CDR3 region is CASSFGRGPYEQYF. As DNA, the CDR3 is TGTGCCAGCAGTTTTGGGCGGGGTCCCTACGAGCAGTACTTC.

The CDR3 protein is CSLSAGRDEQFF. The CDR3 nucleotides are TGCAGCCTCTCTGCGGGGCGGGATGAGCAGTTCTTC. This rearrangement joins TRBV29-1 to TRBJ2-1; weak D call: TRBD2 (6 bases). The CDR3 totals 12 residues. V was clipped by 8 bases and J by 8 bases, with 16 bases between them. The germline gives CDR1 SQVTM, CDR2 ANQGSEA.

The V call is TRBV11-2, the J call TRBJ1-6, with D hard to call. V was clipped by 5 bases and J by 0 bases, with 8 bases between them. This CDR3 has 15 residues. CDR1 is SGHAT, CDR2 FQNNGV, per germline. Here the CDR3 reads CASSPVSSYNSPLHF. In DNA, the CDR3 is TGTGCCAGCAGCCCCGTAAGCTCCTATAATTCACCCCTCCACTTT.

The chain couples TRBV11-2 to TRBJ2-5; D remains unclear. The germline CDR1 and CDR2 sequences are SGHAT and FQNNGV. CDR3 length equals 13 residues. V was pared by 3 bases and J by 2 bases, with 7 bases between. CDR3 coding DNA: TGTGCCAGCAGCTTTAATTATCAAGAGACCCAGTACTTC. It is translated as CASSFNYQETQYF.

The gene calls are TRBV2 and TRBJ1-1; a possible D gene is TRBD1 (6 bases). Looked up from germline, CDR1 is SNHLY and CDR2 is FYNNEI. The V gene lost 7 bases and the J gene lost 2 bases, with 14 bases spanning the gap. This CDR3 has 14 amino acids. The CDR3 DNA reads as TGTGCCAGCATAGTTAGGGGGTTAAACACTGAAGCTTTCTTT. Amino acid sequence: CASIVRGLNTEAFF.

This chain connects TRBV12-3 or TRBV12-4 to TRBJ1-3, with D unresolved. This CDR3 spans 10 amino acids. Trimming took off 11 bases at V and 8 bases at J, with 10 bases between the two ends. In DNA, the CDR3 is TGTGCCTACAGCTCACACACCATATATTTT. Protein product: CAYSSHTIYF.

The V gene is TRBV2, the J gene TRBJ1-3; no clear D gene. The V gene lost 3 bases and the J gene lost 4 bases, with 4 bases spanning the gap. CDR3 length: 12 residues. CDR1 SNHLY and CDR2 FYNNEI come from the germline V gene. CDR3 residues: CASSDWGNTIYF. CDR3 coding DNA: TGTGCCAGCAGTGATTGGGGAAACACCATATATTTT.

This clone was detected only once. This chain joins TRBV9 and TRBJ1-5; D not resolved. Trimming left V 0 bases short and J 0 bases short, with 4 bases between. The CDR3 loop spans 14 amino acids. Germline lookup yields CDR1 SGDLS and CDR2 YYNGEE. CDR3 amino acids: CASSVDSSNQPQHF. The CDR3 coding sequence is TGTGCCAGCAGCGTAGATAGTAGCAATCAGCCCCAGCATTTT.

V and J are TRBV11-1 and TRBJ2-7; TRBD2 agrees at 13 bases. Germline-derived CDR1 and CDR2 are SGHAT and FQDESV (reference sequence). V shed 4 bases, J shed 3 bases, and the junction held 6 bases outside the gene matches. The CDR3 contains 16 residues. The CDR3, as DNA: TGTGCCAGCAGCTCGCGGACTAGCGGGGGAGACTACGAGCAGTACTTC. It specifies CASSSRTSGGDYEQYF.

The gene calls are TRBV30 and TRBJ2-3; possibly TRBD1 for D (6 bases). Germline V gene lookup returns CDR1 GTSNPN and CDR2 SVGIG (reference sequence). There are 13 residues in the CDR3. Trimming removed 7 bases from V and 0 bases from J, with 11 bases in between. In nucleotides, the CDR3 is TGTGCCTACAGGGAGCAAAGCACAGATACGCAGTATTTT. Protein sequence: CAYREQSTDTQYF. The full variable domain, completed using reference TRBV30 and TRBJ2-3, is SQTIHQWPATLVQPVGSPLSLECTVEGTSNPNLYWYRQAAGRGLQLLFYSVGIGQISSEVPQNLSASRPQDRQFILSSKKLLLSDSGFYLCAYREQSTDTQYFGPGTRLTVL.

This chain links TRBV6-5 with TRBJ2-5; D remains unclear. V lost 1 base to trimming and J lost 5 bases, with 8 bases between them. The germline V gene has CDR1 MNHEY and CDR2 SVGAGI. The CDR3 is 13 amino acids. The CDR3 reads CASSYLRRETQYF. The CDR3 nucleotides are TGTGCCAGCAGTTACTTGAGACGGGAGACCCAGTACTTC.

The V and J genes are TRBV3-1 (or the pseudogene TRBV3-2) and TRBJ1-1, with D tentatively TRBD1 (6 bases). Deletions cut 8 bases from V and 0 bases from J, with 7 bases between. The CDR3 contains 12 residues. The germline CDR1 and CDR2 sequences are LGHDT and YNNKEL (reference sequence). CDR3 in amino acids: CASGQLNTEAFF. The CDR3 nucleotides read TGTGCCAGCGGACAGCTGAACACTGAAGCTTTCTTT.

The V gene is TRBV14, the J gene TRBJ2-1; 9 positions agree with TRBD1. The CDR3 runs to 15 residues. V gave up 2 bases and J gave up 8 bases; unmatched junction bases: 7. Germline CDR1 and CDR2: SGHDN and FVKESK. This CDR3 is CASSQPGQGGDEQFF. CDR3 sequence (DNA): TGTGCCAGCAGCCAACCGGGACAGGGCGGCGATGAGCAGTTCTTC.

The chain is built from TRBV19 and TRBJ2-1; TRBD2 matches 10 bases. V shed 1 base, J shed 10 bases, and the junction held 7 bases outside the gene matches. The CDR3 sequence is 15 residues long. Germline V gene data show CDR1 as LNHDA and CDR2 as SQIVND (reference sequence). The CDR3 is CASSIVQAGGTEQFF. Written as DNA, the CDR3 is TGTGCCAGTAGTATAGTTCAAGCGGGAGGGACCGAGCAGTTCTTC.

The chain carries TRBV6-6 and TRBJ2-5, with 12 bases matching TRBD2. Germline CDR1 reads MNHNY; CDR2 reads SVGAGI (reference sequence). The CDR3 has 15 residues. V trimming: 5 bases; J trimming: 4 bases; junction bases outside the gene matches: 5. Written as DNA, the CDR3 is TGTGCCAGCAGTACTACTAGCGGGAGGTCAGAGACCCAGTACTTC. Translating gives CASSTTSGRSETQYF.

The CDR3 DNA reads as TGTGCCAGCAGCTTTTCCGGGCAGTTCTTC. It encodes CASSFSGQFF. The V call is TRBV5-8, the J call TRBJ2-1; the D is unclear. Germline assignment: CDR1 SGHTS and CDR2 YDEGEE. The CDR3 runs 10 residues. The V end lost 2 bases, the J end lost 12 bases, and 6 bases lay between the germline ends.

The chain uses TRBV12-5 and TRBJ2-7; D gene unclear. The CDR3 loop spans 15 amino acids. Trimming took 4 bases from V and 5 from J, leaving 18 bases between them. CDR1 and CDR2 (germline): LGHNT, FRNRAP. The CDR3 spells CASGSQGKDLDEQYF. As DNA, the CDR3 is TGTGCTAGTGGTTCACAAGGAAAGGACCTAGACGAGCAGTACTTC. Using reference TRBV12-5 and TRBJ2-7 for the parts outside the CDR3, the full variable domain is DARVTQTPRHKVTEMGQEVTMRCQPILGHNTVFWYRQTMMQGLELLAYFRNRAPLDDSGMPKDRFSAEMPDATLATLKIQPSEPRDSAVYFCASGSQGKDLDEQYFGPGTRLTVT.

This clone appeared a few times. The CDR3 loop reads CSVVTAGAFF. The CDR3 DNA reads as TGCAGCGTTGTGACGGCCGGAGCTTTCTTT. This sequence joins TRBV29-1 and TRBJ1-1, with D uncertain. The CDR3 totals 10 residues. The V end was cut by 4 bases, the J end by 10 bases, with 10 bases between. The germline CDR1 and CDR2 sequences are SQVTM and ANQGSEA. Full variable domain (remainder filled in from reference TRBV29-1 and TRBJ1-1): SAVISQKPSRDICQRGTSLTIQCQVDSQVTMMFWYRQQPGQSLTLIATANQGSEATYESGFVIDKFPISRPNLTFSTLTVSNMSPEDSSIYLCSVVTAGAFFGQGTRLTVV.

This clone has more than one count but fewer than ten. The chain has TRBV5-4 and TRBJ1-6; D is uncertain. V was trimmed by 0 bases and J by 7 bases, leaving 5 bases between them. CDR3 length: 13 residues. Germline V gene sequence: CDR1 SGHNT, CDR2 YYREEE (reference sequence). DNA of the CDR3: TGTGCCAGCAGCTTGGGGGAGAATTCACCCCTCCACTTT. Translation gives CASSLGENSPLHF. The full variable domain, completed using reference TRBV5-4 and TRBJ1-6, is ETGVTQSPTHLIKTRGQQVTLRCSSQSGHNTVSWYQQALGQGPQFIFQYYREEENGRGNFPPRFSGLQFPNYSSELNVNALELDDSALYLCASSLGENSPLHFGNGTRLTVT.

This clone was seen a handful of times. The chain is built from TRBV12-3 or TRBV12-4 and TRBJ1-4; the D gene is possibly TRBD1 (6 bases). The length of the CDR3 is 13 residues. Trimming left V 10 bases short and J 8 bases short, with 17 bases between. The CDR3 here is CATQRGGMEKLFF. As DNA, the CDR3 is TGTGCCACCCAGAGGGGGGGCATGGAAAAACTGTTTTTT.

V usage is TRBV9 and J usage is TRBJ2-1, with a weak D call TRBD1 (6 bases). The CDR3 has 13 amino acids. Looked up from germline, CDR1 is SGDLS and CDR2 is YYNGEE. V was cut by 3 bases and J by 10 bases, with 14 bases left in between. The CDR3 sequence: CASSGGYRDEQFF. CDR3 bases: TGTGCCAGCAGCGGAGGGTACAGGGACGAGCAGTTCTTC.

The chain carries TRBV27 and TRBJ2-2; possible D gene TRBD2, 5 bases. The CDR3 has 14 residues. CDR1 and CDR2 from the germline V gene are MNHEY and SMNVEV (reference sequence). The V end lost 2 bases, the J end lost 4 bases, and 8 bases lay between the germline ends. CDR3 loop: CASSLRTSTGELFF. Written as DNA, the CDR3 is TGTGCCAGCAGTTTAAGGACTTCCACCGGGGAGCTGTTTTTT.

This clone was seen just once. This sequence joins TRBV29-1 and TRBJ1-2; D is undetermined. CDR1 is SQVTM, CDR2 ANQGSEA, per germline. Trimming took off 1 base at V and 2 bases at J, with 8 bases between the two ends. The CDR3 loop spans 13 amino acids. CDR3 region: CSVEAANNYGYTF. CDR3 nucleotides: TGCAGCGTTGAAGCCGCCAACAACTATGGCTACACCTTC.

This clone is a singleton in its sample. The chain uses TRBV3-1 (or the pseudogene TRBV3-2) and TRBJ2-7, with 9 bases identical to TRBD1. Germline-derived CDR1 and CDR2 are LGHDT and YNNKEL (reference sequence). This CDR3 comprises 14 residues. J gave up 1 base and V 4 bases, and 2 bases lay outside the gene matches. This chain's CDR3 is CASSLGQGSYEQYF. CDR3 nucleotides: TGTGCCAGCAGCCTGGGACAGGGATCCTACGAGCAGTACTTC.